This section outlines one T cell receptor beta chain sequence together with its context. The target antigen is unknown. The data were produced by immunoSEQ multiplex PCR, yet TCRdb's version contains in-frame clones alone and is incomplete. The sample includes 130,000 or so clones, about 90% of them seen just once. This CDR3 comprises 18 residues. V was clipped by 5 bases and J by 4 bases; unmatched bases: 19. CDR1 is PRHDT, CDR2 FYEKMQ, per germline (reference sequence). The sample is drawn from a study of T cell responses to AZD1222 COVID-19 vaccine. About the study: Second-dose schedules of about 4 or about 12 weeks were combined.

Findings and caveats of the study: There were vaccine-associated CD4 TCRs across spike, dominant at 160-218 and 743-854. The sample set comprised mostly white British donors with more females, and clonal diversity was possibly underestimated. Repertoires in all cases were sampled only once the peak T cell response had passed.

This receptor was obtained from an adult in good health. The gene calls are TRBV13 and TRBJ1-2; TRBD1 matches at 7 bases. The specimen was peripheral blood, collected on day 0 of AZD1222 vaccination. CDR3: CASSGVRQGSPPLYGYTF. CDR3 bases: TGTGCCAGCAGCGGAGTTCGACAGGGATCCCCCCCCCTCTATGGCTACACCTTC.